Following are 6 T cell receptor beta chains from one sample sequenced in a study of T cell repertoires in cytomegalovirus infection. Using its own MiXCR run on the reads, TCRdb lists one record per CDR3 protein. The top ten hold under 15% of the sample, which has a few hundred thousand distinct CDR3 sequences, around 27% seen once. Sequenced material: PBMCs. All receptors come from a human donor in good health (CMV status not recorded). Some clones in this sample may be carry-over from other donors' samples.

This clonotype showed up just a few times. The chain has TRBV24-1 and TRBJ2-2; TRBD1 matches 10 bases. Trimming removed 4 bases from V and 4 bases from J; junction bases left unmatched: 11. The CDR3 extends over 18 amino acids. In germline, CDR1 is KGHDR, CDR2 SFDVKD. CDR3: CATSDPRRQGARTGELFF. The DNA for the CDR3 is TGTGCCACCAGTGACCCAAGAAGACAGGGGGCGCGCACCGGGGAGCTGTTTTTT.

The V and J genes are TRBV30 and TRBJ1-4, with no clear D. The V gene lost 1 base and the J gene lost 7 bases, with 10 bases spanning the gap. The germline V gene has CDR1 GTSNPN and CDR2 SVGIG (reference sequence). CDR3 size: 13 residues. CDR3 in DNA: TGTGCCTGGAGTGGGGGTATAGGTGAAAAACTGTTTTTT. It yields the protein CAWSGGIGEKLFF. Combining the CDR3 with reference TRBV30 and TRBJ1-4 gives the whole variable domain SQTIHQWPATLVQPVGSPLSLECTVEGTSNPNLYWYRQAAGRGLQLLFYSVGIGQISSEVPQNLSASRPQDRQFILSSKKLLLSDSGFYLCAWSGGIGEKLFFGSGTQLSVL.

This rearrangement joins TRBV12-3 or TRBV12-4 to TRBJ1-5, with D possibly matching TRBD1 (5 bases). CDR3 length: 15 residues. V was pared by 7 bases and J by 3 bases, with 16 bases between. The DNA of the CDR3 is TGTGCCAGCACCCAAGGGGAGGCAGACAATCAGCCCCAGCATTTT. Translated: CASTQGEADNQPQHF.

This clonotype has at least ten counts. CDR3 coding DNA: TGTGCCACCAGCAGAGGGGCGAGGACTCATACCTACGAGCAGTACTTC. This translates into CATSRGARTHTYEQYF. The rearrangement joins TRBV15 to TRBJ2-7; D is possibly TRBD2 (5 bases). The CDR3 has 16 amino acids. CDR1 is LNHNV, CDR2 YYDKDF, per germline (reference sequence). V lost 1 base to trimming and J lost 2 bases, with 15 bases between them.

In this sample, this clonotype turned up a few times. The V call is TRBV12-3 or TRBV12-4, the J call TRBJ2-3; D gene uncertain. V was clipped by 9 bases and J by 1 base, with 11 bases between them. The CDR3 contains 13 residues. The CDR3 loop is CASGATRTDTQYF. The CDR3, as DNA: TGTGCCAGTGGAGCCACCCGCACAGATACGCAGTATTTT.

J is TRBJ2-3 and V is TRBV24-1; a weak D match, TRBD2 (6 bases). Trimming pared 2 bases from V and 4 bases from J, leaving 6 bases between. The CDR3 spans 13 residues. Germline assignment: CDR1 KGHDR and CDR2 SFDVKD. The CDR3 DNA reads as TGTGCCACCAGTGATTGGGGGGCAGATACGCAGTATTTT. Its protein product is CATSDWGADTQYF.